Shown below are 23 T cell receptor beta chains from a single sample sequenced in a study of CD8+CD57+ T cells in acquired aplastic anemia. For CDR3 and TCR beta VDJ profiling, genomic DNA was the template used. TCRdb fed the reads into MiXCR, producing one record per CDR3 protein. Here the sample spans about 220,000 distinct CDR3 sequences, roughly 33% being singletons. Sequencing was carried out using sorted CD4+, CD8+, or CD8+CD57+ T cells (not recorded which) from PBMCs. Every receptor here comes from a human donor in good health, serving as a control.

The rearrangement joins TRBV29-1 to TRBJ1-1; 9 bases fit TRBD1. With V trimmed by 5 bases and J by 2 bases, 3 bases remained unmatched. The CDR3 extends over 13 amino acids. The germline V gene has CDR1 SQVTM and CDR2 ANQGSEA. This CDR3 is CSVTTGGNTEAFF. The DNA for the CDR3 is TGCAGCGTTACAACAGGGGGCAACACTGAAGCTTTCTTT. The complete variable domain, with remaining parts taken from reference TRBV29-1 and TRBJ1-1, reads SAVISQKPSRDICQRGTSLTIQCQVDSQVTMMFWYRQQPGQSLTLIATANQGSEATYESGFVIDKFPISRPNLTFSTLTVSNMSPEDSSIYLCSVTTGGNTEAFFGQGTRLTVV.

This clonotype appeared once. This sequence joins TRBV2 and TRBJ2-1, with 16 bases lining up with TRBD2. The trim removed 8 bases at V and 6 bases at J, leaving 1 base unmatched. The CDR3 has 14 amino acids. Germline loops: CDR1 SNHLY, CDR2 FYNNEI. This chain's CDR3 is CASGTSGRVNEQFF. For the CDR3, the DNA is TGTGCCAGCGGGACTAGCGGGAGGGTCAATGAGCAGTTCTTC.

In regard to this clonotype: A much bigger clone sits one base away, suggesting this may be a read error. The chain has TRBV2 and TRBJ2-2; 7 bases are shared with TRBD1. In germline, CDR1 is SNHLY, CDR2 FYNNEI. CDR3 length: 15 amino acids. This CDR3 reads CASRTDRANTGEPFF. Here the CDR3 DNA reads TGTGCCAGCAGAACCGACAGGGCCAACACCGGGGAGCCGTTTTTT.

The chain couples TRBV10-3 to TRBJ1-2; possibly TRBD1 for D (6 bases). Trimming left V 4 bases short and J 7 bases short, with 13 bases between. The germline V gene has CDR1 ENHRY and CDR2 SYGVKD. The CDR3 runs to 13 residues. For the CDR3, the DNA is TGTGCCATCAGTGGGACAGAAGGATGTGGCTACACCTTC. Its translation is CAISGTEGCGYTF.

The J gene is TRBJ2-6, the V gene TRBV11-2; no clear D gene. The germline V gene has CDR1 SGHAT and CDR2 FQNNGV. The CDR3 totals 16 residues. V gave up 2 bases and J gave up 0 bases, with 8 bases separating them. The CDR3 spells CASSLITLSGANVLTF. In DNA, the CDR3 is TGTGCCAGCAGCTTAATAACGCTCTCTGGGGCCAACGTCCTGACTTTC. Supplemented by reference TRBV11-2 and TRBJ2-6, the full variable domain reads EAGVAQSPRYKIIEKRQSVAFWCNPISGHATLYWYQQILGQGPKLLIQFQNNGVVDDSQLPKDRFSAERLKGVDSTLKIQPAKLEDSAVYLCASSLITLSGANVLTFGAGSRLTVL.

The sample holds many counts of this clonotype. V gene TRBV2 combines with J gene TRBJ1-5, with D tentatively TRBD1 (5 bases). V lost 5 bases, J lost 7 bases, and 15 bases lay in between. Germline CDR1 reads SNHLY; CDR2 reads FYNNEI. The CDR3 covers 14 residues. The CDR3 region is CASSSGSFEQPQHF. The CDR3, as DNA: TGTGCCAGCAGTTCAGGGTCCTTTGAACAGCCCCAGCATTTT.

The chain has TRBV20-1 and TRBJ1-2; possible D gene TRBD1, 6 bases. CDR1 DFQATT and CDR2 SNEGSKA come from the germline V gene (reference sequence). The CDR3 is made up of 15 amino acids. V dropped 1 base and J dropped 6 bases, with 18 bases sitting between them. CDR3 amino acids: CSARGGQTPGDGYTF. In DNA form, the CDR3 reads TGCAGTGCTAGAGGGGGCCAAACACCAGGGGATGGCTACACCTTC.

This clonotype has only a few counts. At one of its ends the junction is not consistent with the germline gene, which may arise from a read error. The genes are TRBV10-3 and TRBJ1-1; D gene uncertain. The CDR3 has 14 residues. Looked up from germline, CDR1 is ENHRY and CDR2 is SYGVKD. The CDR3 sequence: CASSVYYSYTEAFF. The CDR3, as DNA: TGTGCCAGCAGTGTGTATTACAGTTACACTGAAGCTTTCTTT.

This clonotype was seen only a few times. The rearrangement links TRBV4-1 to TRBJ2-1; 11 bases are shared with TRBD2. The CDR3 sequence is 16 residues long. CDR1 is MGHRA and CDR2 is YSYEKL in the germline V gene. V dropped 3 bases and J dropped 5; count of bases not matched to a gene: 6. CDR3 amino acids: CASSQTGTSGNNEQFF. The CDR3 DNA reads TGCGCCAGCAGCCAGACCGGGACTAGCGGAAACAATGAGCAGTTCTTC.

This clonotype was recorded a few times. This clone may be a read error of a much larger clone one base away. CDR3 region: CGGTGGSYNEQFF. As DNA, the CDR3 is TGCGGCGGAACAGGGGGCTCCTACAATGAGCAGTTCTTC. V usage is TRBV29-1 and J usage is TRBJ2-1; the match to TRBD1 covers 8 bases. The CDR3 runs 13 residues. Germline CDR1 is SQVTM and CDR2 is ANQGSEA.

This clonotype appeared many times. CDR3 DNA sequence: TGTGCCAGCAGTTCGGAGGGTCCGACTGAAGCTTTCTTT. It specifies CASSSEGPTEAFF. V gene TRBV2 combines with J gene TRBJ1-1, with D unclear. Per the germline V gene, CDR1 is SNHLY and CDR2 is FYNNEI. Trimming left V 5 bases short and J 5 bases short, with 12 bases between. The CDR3 length is 13 residues.

This rearrangement joins TRBV12-3 or TRBV12-4 to TRBJ1-1; 8 bases are a match to TRBD1. CDR3 length equals 14 residues. J was trimmed by 2 bases and V by 7 bases; bases with no gene match: 6. The CDR3 nucleotides are TGTGCCAGCAACCTACAGGGGGGTAACACTGAAGCTTTCTTT. This codes for CASNLQGGNTEAFF.

The chain uses TRBV20-1 and TRBJ2-5; 10 nucleotides agree with TRBD2. CDR1 is DFQATT, CDR2 SNEGSKA, per germline (reference sequence). The junction had 9 bases not matched to a gene; V was cut back by 2 bases and J by 6 bases. CDR3 size: 15 residues. CDR3 DNA: TGCAGTGCTAGATTTAGCGGGGGGCGGGGAAAGACCCAGTACTTC. This gives the protein CSARFSGGRGKTQYF.

This clonotype was detected only once. CDR3 in amino acids: CASNPGQASLYGYTF. The CDR3 DNA follows: TGTGCCAGCAACCCGGGACAGGCTTCGCTTTATGGCTACACCTTC. The V and J genes are TRBV9 and TRBJ1-2; 8 bases are a match to TRBD1. J gave up 5 bases and V 6 bases, and 12 bases lay outside the gene matches. Per germline, CDR1 SGDLS and CDR2 YYNGEE. The CDR3 consists of 15 residues. Variable domain in full (rest from reference TRBV9 and TRBJ1-2): DSGVTQTPKHLITATGQRVTLRCSPRSGDLSVYWYQQSLDQGLQFLIQYYNGEERAKGNILERFSAQQFPDLHSELNLSSLELGDSALYFCASNPGQASLYGYTFGSGTRLTVV.

This clonotype was recorded many times. This chain links TRBV19 with TRBJ1-2; D ambiguous. The CDR3 totals 10 residues. Germline lookup yields CDR1 LNHDA and CDR2 SQIVND (reference sequence). The ends were cut back, 11 bases at V and 7 bases at J, with 11 bases in the middle. The DNA of the CDR3 is TGTGCCGCGAAGGGTGCTGGCTACACCTTC. Translating gives CAAKGAGYTF.

This clonotype was observed once. The chain carries TRBV10-3 and TRBJ1-6, with no clear D. Per germline, CDR1 ENHRY and CDR2 SYGVKD. V gave up 3 bases and J gave up 6 bases, with 12 bases separating them. CDR3 size: 15 residues. The CDR3 sequence is CAISEGLTVNSPLHF. CDR3 nucleotide sequence: TGTGCCATCAGTGAAGGGCTAACGGTTAATTCACCCCTCCACTTT.

This clonotype was picked up a small number of times. The rearrangement links TRBV5-1 to TRBJ2-1; tentative D call: TRBD2 (6 bases). V was cut by 3 bases and J by 5 bases, with 15 bases left in between. The CDR3 is 15 amino acids. Looked up from germline, CDR1 is SGHRS and CDR2 is YFSETQ. CDR3 protein: CASSWGDSNNNEQFF. The CDR3 coding sequence is TGCGCCAGCAGCTGGGGGGACTCAAACAACAATGAGCAGTTCTTC.

This clonotype has more than one count but fewer than ten. The rearrangement links TRBV24-1 to TRBJ2-7; D is unresolved. This CDR3 comprises 15 residues. Germline V gene lookup returns CDR1 KGHDR and CDR2 SFDVKD. Trimming removed 11 bases at V and 3 bases at J, with 22 bases between. The CDR3 DNA reads TGTGCCAGCTCAGTAGGTTCAGCAGGTCGCTACGAGCAGTACTTC. Protein: CASSVGSAGRYEQYF.

This clonotype was recorded many times. The chain links TRBV12-3 or TRBV12-4 to TRBJ2-7; D possibly uses TRBD1 or TRBD2 (6 bases each). This CDR3 region has 15 residues. Trimming cost V 2 bases and J 5 bases, with 16 bases left between them. This chain's CDR3 is CASSLKLGGIDEQYF. The CDR3 region has the DNA TGTGCCAGCAGTTTAAAGTTGGGGGGCATAGACGAGCAGTACTTC.

This clonotype was counted many times. The chain links TRBV9 to TRBJ2-7, with D tentatively TRBD2 (5 bases). CDR3 length: 12 amino acids. Between the trimmed V and J ends, which lost 4 bases and 4 bases, there was a span of 9 bases. In germline, CDR1 is SGDLS, CDR2 YYNGEE. In nucleotides, the CDR3 is TGTGCCAGCAGCACATCGGGATACGAGCAGTACTTC. Its protein product is CASSTSGYEQYF.

This clonotype was seen at least ten times. The V and J genes are TRBV7-9 and TRBJ1-1; D possibly corresponds to TRBD1 (6 bases). CDR3 length: 15 amino acids. The germline V gene encodes CDR1 SEHNR and CDR2 FQNEAQ (reference sequence). V lost 0 bases, J lost 11 bases, and 19 bases lay in between. CDR3 residues: CASSLAHGGGGLAFF. The CDR3 DNA reads as TGTGCCAGCAGCTTAGCACATGGTGGCGGGGGCCTGGCTTTCTTT.

This clonotype was seen ten or more times. V usage is TRBV11-1 and J usage is TRBJ1-2; D is unclear. This CDR3 spans 17 amino acids. Trimming stripped 1 base from V and 2 bases from J, with 17 bases between. Germline assignment: CDR1 SGHAT and CDR2 FQDESV (reference sequence). CDR3 in DNA: TGTGCCAGCAGCTTAGACAGACCGGGGATGCTAAACTATGGCTACACCTTC. The encoded protein is CASSLDRPGMLNYGYTF.

In the case of this clonotype: This clone may be a read error of a much larger clone one base away. As the CDR3 is not closed by the conserved phenylalanine or tryptophan, this likely results from a read error. This chain connects TRBV2 to TRBJ1-5, with D uncertain. Deletions cut 3 bases from V and 6 bases from J, with 12 bases between. The CDR3 is 14 residues long. CDR1 is SNHLY and CDR2 is FYNNEI in the germline V gene. CDR3: CASSESGWSQPQHL. The CDR3 coding sequence is TGTGCCAGCAGTGAGAGTGGATGGAGTCAGCCCCAGCATCTT.